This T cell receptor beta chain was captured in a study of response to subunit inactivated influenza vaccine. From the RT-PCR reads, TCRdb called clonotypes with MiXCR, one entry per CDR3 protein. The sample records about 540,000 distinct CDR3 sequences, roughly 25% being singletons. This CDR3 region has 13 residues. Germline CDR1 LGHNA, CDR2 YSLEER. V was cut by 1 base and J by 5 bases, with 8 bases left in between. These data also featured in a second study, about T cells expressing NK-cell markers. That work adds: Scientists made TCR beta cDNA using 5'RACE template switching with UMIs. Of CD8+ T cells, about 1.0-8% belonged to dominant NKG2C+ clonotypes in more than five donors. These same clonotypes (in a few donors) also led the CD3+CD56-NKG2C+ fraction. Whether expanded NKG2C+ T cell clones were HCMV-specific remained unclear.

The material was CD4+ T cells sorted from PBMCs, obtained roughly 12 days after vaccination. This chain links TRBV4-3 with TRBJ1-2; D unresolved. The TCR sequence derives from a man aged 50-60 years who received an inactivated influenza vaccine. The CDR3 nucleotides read TGCGCCAGCAGCCAAGGGATGGGGTATGGCTACACCTTC. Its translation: CASSQGMGYGYTF.